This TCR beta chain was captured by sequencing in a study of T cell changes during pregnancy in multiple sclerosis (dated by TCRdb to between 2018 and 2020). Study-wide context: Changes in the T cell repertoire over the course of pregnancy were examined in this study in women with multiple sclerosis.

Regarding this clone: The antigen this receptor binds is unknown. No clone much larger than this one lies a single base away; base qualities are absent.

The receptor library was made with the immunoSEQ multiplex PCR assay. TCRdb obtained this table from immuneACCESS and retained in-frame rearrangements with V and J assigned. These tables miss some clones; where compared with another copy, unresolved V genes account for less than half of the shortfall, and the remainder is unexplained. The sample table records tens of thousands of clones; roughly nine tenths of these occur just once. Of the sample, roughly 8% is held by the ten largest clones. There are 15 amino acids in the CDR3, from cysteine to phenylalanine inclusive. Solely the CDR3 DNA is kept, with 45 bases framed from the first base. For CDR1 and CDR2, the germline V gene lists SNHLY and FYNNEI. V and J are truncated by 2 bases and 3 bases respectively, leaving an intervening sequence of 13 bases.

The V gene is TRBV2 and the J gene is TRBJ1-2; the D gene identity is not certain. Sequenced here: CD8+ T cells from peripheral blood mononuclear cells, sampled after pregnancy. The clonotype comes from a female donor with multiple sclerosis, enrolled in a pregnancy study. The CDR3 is CASSESSADYYGYTF. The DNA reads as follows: TGTGCCAGCAGTGAAAGCTCAGCAGACTACTATGGCTACACCTTC.